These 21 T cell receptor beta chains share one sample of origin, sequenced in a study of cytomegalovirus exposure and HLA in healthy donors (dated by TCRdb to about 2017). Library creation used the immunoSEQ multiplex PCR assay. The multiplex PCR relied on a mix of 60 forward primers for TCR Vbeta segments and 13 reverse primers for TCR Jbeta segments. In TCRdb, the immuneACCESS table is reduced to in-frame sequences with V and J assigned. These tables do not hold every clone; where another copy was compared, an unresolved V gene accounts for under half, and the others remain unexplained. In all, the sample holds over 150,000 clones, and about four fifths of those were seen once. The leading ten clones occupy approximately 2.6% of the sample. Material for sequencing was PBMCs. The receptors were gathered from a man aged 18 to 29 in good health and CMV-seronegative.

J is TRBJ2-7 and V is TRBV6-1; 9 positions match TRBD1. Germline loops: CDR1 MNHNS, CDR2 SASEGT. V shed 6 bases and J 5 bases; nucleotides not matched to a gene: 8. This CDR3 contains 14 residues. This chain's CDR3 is CASRTGTGQNEQYV. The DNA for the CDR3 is TGTGCCAGCAGAACCGGGACAGGGCAAAACGAGCAGTACGTC.

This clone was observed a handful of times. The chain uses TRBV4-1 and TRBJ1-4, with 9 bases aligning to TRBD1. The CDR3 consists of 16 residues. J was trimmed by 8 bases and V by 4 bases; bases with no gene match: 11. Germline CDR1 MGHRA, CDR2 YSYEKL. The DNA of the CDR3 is TGCGCCAGCAGCCCCCGACAGGGGGAGTTGGGGGAAAAACTGTTTTTT. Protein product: CASSPRQGELGEKLFF.

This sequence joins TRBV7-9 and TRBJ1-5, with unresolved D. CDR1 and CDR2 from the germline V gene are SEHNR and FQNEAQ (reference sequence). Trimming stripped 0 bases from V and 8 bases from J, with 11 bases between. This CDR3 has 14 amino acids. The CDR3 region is CASSLASPAEPQHF. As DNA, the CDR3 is TGTGCCAGCAGCTTAGCTTCCCCTGCGGAGCCCCAGCATTTT. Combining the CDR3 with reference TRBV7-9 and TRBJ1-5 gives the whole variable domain DTGVSQNPRHKITKRGQNVTFRCDPISEHNRLYWYRQTLGQGPEFLTYFQNEAQLEKSRLLSDRFSAERPKGSFSTLEIQRTEQGDSAMYLCASSLASPAEPQHFGDGTRLSIL.

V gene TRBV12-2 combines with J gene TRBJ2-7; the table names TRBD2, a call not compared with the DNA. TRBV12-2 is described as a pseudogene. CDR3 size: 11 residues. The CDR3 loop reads CASRLRLEQYV. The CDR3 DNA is TGTGCAAGTCGCTTAAGGTTGGAGCAGTACGTC.

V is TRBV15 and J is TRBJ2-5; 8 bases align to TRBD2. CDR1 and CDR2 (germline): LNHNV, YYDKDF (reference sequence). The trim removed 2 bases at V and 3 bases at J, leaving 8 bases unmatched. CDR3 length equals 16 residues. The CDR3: CATSRPGGDSEETQYF. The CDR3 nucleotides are TGTGCCACCAGCAGACCCGGGGGGGACTCGGAAGAGACCCAGTACTTC.

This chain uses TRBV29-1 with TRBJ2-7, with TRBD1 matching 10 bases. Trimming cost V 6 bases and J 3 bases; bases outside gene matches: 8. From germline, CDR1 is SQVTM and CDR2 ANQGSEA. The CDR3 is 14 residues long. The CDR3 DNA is TGCAGCGTCACCTCCGGGACAGGGGTCTACGAGCAGTACTTC. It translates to CSVTSGTGVYEQYF.

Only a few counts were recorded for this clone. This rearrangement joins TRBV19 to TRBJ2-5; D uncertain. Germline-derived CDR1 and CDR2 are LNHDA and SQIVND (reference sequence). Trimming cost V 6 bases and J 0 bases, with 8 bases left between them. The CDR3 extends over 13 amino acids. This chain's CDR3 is CASRPRDQETQYF. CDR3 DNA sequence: TGTGCCAGTAGGCCCCGGGACCAAGAGACCCAGTACTTC. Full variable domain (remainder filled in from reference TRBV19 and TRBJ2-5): DGGITQSPKYLFRKEGQNVTLSCEQNLNHDAMYWYRQDPGQGLRLIYYSQIVNDFQKGDIAEGYSVSREKKESFPLTVTSAQKNPTAFYLCASRPRDQETQYFGPGTRLLVL.

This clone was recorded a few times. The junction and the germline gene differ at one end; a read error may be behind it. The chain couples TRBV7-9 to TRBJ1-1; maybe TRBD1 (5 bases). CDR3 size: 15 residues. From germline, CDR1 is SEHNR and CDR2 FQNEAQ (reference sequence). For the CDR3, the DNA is TGTTCCAGCAGCAAAAGCGACAGAAGGAACACTGAAGCTTTCTTT. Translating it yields CSSSKSDRRNTEAFF.

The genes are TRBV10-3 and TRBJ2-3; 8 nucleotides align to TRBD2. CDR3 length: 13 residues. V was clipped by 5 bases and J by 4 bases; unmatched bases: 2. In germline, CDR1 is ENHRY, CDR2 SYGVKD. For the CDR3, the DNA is TGTGCCATCAGTAGCGGGGGAGCAGATACGCAGTATTTT. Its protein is CAISSGGADTQYF.

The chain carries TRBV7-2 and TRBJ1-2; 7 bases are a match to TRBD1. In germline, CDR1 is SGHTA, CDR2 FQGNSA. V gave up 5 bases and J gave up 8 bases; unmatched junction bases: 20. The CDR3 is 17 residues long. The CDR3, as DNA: TGTGCCAGCAGCCCAGGGGGTCTGACAGGTCCAGGACCCGGCTACACCTTC. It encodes CASSPGGLTGPGPGYTF.

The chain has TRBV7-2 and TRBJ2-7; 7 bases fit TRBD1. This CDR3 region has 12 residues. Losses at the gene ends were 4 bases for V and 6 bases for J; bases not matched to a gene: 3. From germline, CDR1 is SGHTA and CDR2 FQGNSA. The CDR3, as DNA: TGTGCCAGCAGCTCCACAGGGGTCGAGCAGTACTTC. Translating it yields CASSSTGVEQYF.

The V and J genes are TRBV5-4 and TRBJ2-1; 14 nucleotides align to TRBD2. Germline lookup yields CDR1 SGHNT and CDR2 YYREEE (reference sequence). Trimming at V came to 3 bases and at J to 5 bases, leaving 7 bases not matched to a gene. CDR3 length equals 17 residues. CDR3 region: CASSSGLAGVPNNEQFF. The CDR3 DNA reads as TGTGCCAGCAGCTCGGGACTAGCGGGGGTTCCGAACAATGAGCAGTTCTTC.

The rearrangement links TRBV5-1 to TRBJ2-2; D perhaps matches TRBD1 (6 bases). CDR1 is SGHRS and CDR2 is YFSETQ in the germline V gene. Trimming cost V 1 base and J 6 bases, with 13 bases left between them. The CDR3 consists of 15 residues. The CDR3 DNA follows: TGCGCCAGCAGCTTGACAGGGATGGGGCCCGGGGAGCTGTTTTTT. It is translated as CASSLTGMGPGELFF.

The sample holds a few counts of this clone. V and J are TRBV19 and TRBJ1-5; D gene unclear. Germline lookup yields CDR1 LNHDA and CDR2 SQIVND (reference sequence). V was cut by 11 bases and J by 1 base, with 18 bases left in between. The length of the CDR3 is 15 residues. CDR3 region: CAASPRGLSNQPQHF. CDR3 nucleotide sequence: TGTGCCGCATCTCCTCGGGGATTAAGCAATCAGCCCCAGCATTTT. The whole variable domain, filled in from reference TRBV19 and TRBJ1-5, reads DGGITQSPKYLFRKEGQNVTLSCEQNLNHDAMYWYRQDPGQGLRLIYYSQIVNDFQKGDIAEGYSVSREKKESFPLTVTSAQKNPTAFYLCAASPRGLSNQPQHFGDGTRLSIL.

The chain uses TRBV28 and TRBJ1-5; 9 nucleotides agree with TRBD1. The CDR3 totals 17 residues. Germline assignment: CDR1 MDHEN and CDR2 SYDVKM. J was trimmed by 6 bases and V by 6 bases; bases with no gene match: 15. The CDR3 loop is CASSTYPGQGKVQPQHF. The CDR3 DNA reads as TGTGCCAGCAGCACTTACCCGGGACAGGGAAAAGTTCAGCCCCAGCATTTT.

In nucleotides, the CDR3 is TGTGCCTGGAGTGTACCCATCGACAGGGGAAGTCAGCCCCAGCATTTT. Protein product: CAWSVPIDRGSQPQHF. The chain combines TRBV30 with TRBJ1-5; TRBD1 agrees at 8 bases. The CDR3 contains 16 residues. Germline-derived CDR1 and CDR2 are GTSNPN and SVGIG (reference sequence). The V and J ends lost 0 bases and 6 bases, in that order; junction bases with no gene match: 10.

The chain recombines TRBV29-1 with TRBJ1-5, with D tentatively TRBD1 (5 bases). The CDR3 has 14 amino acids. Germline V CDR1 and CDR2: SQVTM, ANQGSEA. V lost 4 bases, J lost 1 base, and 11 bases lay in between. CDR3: CSVGGGGSNQPQHF. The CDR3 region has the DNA TGCAGCGTTGGGGGCGGGGGGAGCAATCAGCCCCAGCATTTT.

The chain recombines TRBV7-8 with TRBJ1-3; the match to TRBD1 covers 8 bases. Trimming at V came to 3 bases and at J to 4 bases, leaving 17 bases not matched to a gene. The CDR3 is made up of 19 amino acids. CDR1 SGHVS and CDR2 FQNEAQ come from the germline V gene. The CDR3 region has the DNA TGTGCCAGCAGCTTGGGGGTGACAGGGGACGGGAGGTCCGGAAACACCATATATTTT. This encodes CASSLGVTGDGRSGNTIYF.

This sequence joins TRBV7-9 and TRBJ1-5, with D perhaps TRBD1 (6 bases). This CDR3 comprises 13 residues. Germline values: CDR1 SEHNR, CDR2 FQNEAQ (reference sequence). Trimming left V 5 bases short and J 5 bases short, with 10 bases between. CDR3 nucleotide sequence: TGTGCCAGCAGCCGGGACACTGATCAGCCCCAGCATTTT. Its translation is CASSRDTDQPQHF.

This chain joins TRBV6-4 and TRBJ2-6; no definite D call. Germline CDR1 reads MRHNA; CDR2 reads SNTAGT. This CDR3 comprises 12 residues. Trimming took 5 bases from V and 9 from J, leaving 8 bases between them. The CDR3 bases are TGTGCCAGCAGTACCAACAACAACGTCCTGACTTTC. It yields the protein CASSTNNNVLTF.

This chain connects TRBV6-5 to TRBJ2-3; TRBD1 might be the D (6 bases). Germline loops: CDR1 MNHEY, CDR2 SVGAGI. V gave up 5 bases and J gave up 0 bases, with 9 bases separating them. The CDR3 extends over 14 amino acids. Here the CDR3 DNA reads TGTGCCAGCAGTACCGACAGGAGCACAGATACGCAGTATTTT. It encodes CASSTDRSTDTQYF.